A single TCR beta chain is shown here with its context. The antigen remains undetermined. These data are taken from a study of T-cell reconstitution after alpha-beta-depleted transplantation in children. Overall study findings and caveats: About two months after transplant, alpha-beta T cells reportedly came from several hundred expanded graft clones. A year post-transplant, T-cell counts and diversity derived mostly from newly produced T cells. Several patients had high TCRbeta diversity at day 60; it came from surviving recipient T cells and thymic progenitors.

Preparation of the TCRbeta library used unique molecular identifiers. TCRdb itself ran the PCR reads through MiXCR, one entry per CDR3 protein. Seen here are fewer than 550,000 distinct CDR3 sequences, roughly 10% observed once, and the top ten hold less than 15%. The V and J ends lost 1 base and 1 base respectively, with 13 bases between them. This CDR3 is 16 amino acids long. The germline gives CDR1 MNHEY, CDR2 SVGEGT. The chain couples TRBV6-2 or TRBV6-3 to TRBJ2-5; tentatively, D is TRBD1 (5 bases). The sample consisted of PBMCs, mostly from graft donor cells, taken 180 days after TCRalphabeta/CD19-depleted stem cell transplant. The TCR originated in a female patient aged 2 to 10 who had a stem cell transplant for aplastic anemia, so the T cells may come from the graft donor. The CDR3: CASSYLGPGPQETQYF. The DNA for the CDR3 is TGTGCCAGCAGTTACTTGGGGCCCGGCCCCCAAGAGACCCAGTACTTC.